Listed below are T cell receptor beta chains from one sample, sequenced in a study of cytomegalovirus exposure and HLA in healthy donors. TCRdb keeps only in-frame clones here, not all; method: immunoSEQ multiplex PCR. The sample shows around 140,000 clones, roughly 80% of them seen only once. Material: PBMCs. The receptors stem from a female donor in good health and CMV-seronegative. Both conserved end residues are part of each CDR3. Only part of the rows carry a size: once, few, many, or a class if the clone is expanded.

clone size: -; V gene: TRBV7-9; J gene: TRBJ1-2; CDR3 protein: CASSWDSSYGYTF
clone size: few; V gene: TRBV6-1; J gene: TRBJ1-1; CDR3 protein: CASSGIYSNTEAFF
clone size: few; V gene: TRBV27; J gene: TRBJ1-2; CDR3 protein: CASSPTGDYGYTF
clone size: -; V gene: TRBV29-1; J gene: TRBJ1-2; CDR3 protein: CSVDARVITGSGYPF
clone size: -; V gene: TRBV25-1; J gene: TRBJ1-4; CDR3 protein: CASSELGQGAGEKLFF
clone size: -; V gene: TRBV6-1; J gene: TRBJ1-2; CDR3 protein: CASSDYFNTNYGYPF
clone size: -; V gene: TRBV19; J gene: TRBJ2-1; CDR3 protein: CASSTGTPYNEQFF
clone size: -; V gene: TRBV15; J gene: TRBJ2-7; CDR3 protein: CATSRDPRTYEQYF
clone size: -; V gene: TRBV20-1; J gene: TRBJ1-2; CDR3 protein: CIGRGSHGYTF
clone size: -; V gene: TRBV5-1; J gene: TRBJ2-2; CDR3 protein: CASSTGQDTGELFF
clone size: -; V gene: TRBV30; J gene: TRBJ2-2; CDR3 protein: CAWSVQAGATGELFF
clone size: -; V gene: TRBV2; J gene: TRBJ1-1; CDR3 protein: CASSPYTEAFF
clone size: few; V gene: TRBV6-1; J gene: TRBJ1-1; CDR3 protein: CASSAYREPRAFF
clone size: -; V gene: TRBV7-3; J gene: TRBJ2-3; CDR3 protein: CASSPGNLDTQYF
clone size: -; V gene: TRBV10-3; J gene: TRBJ2-3; CDR3 protein: CAIRNTGVGADTQYF
clone size: -; V gene: TRBV6-1; J gene: TRBJ1-5; CDR3 protein: CASSGEGGRTGNQPQHF
clone size: -; V gene: TRBV5-4; J gene: TRBJ1-4; CDR3 protein: CASSLMGASVGKLFF
clone size: few; V gene: TRBV6-4; J gene: TRBJ1-5; CDR3 protein: CASSGRRQGRNQPQHF
clone size: -; V gene: TRBV11-3; J gene: TRBJ2-7; CDR3 protein: CASSHEGREQYF
clone size: few; V gene: TRBV7-9; J gene: TRBJ2-1; CDR3 protein: CASSLGEGTGDNEQFF
clone size: -; V gene: TRBV5-1; J gene: TRBJ2-1; CDR3 protein: CASSLRPSRNYEQFF
clone size: -; V gene: TRBV18; J gene: TRBJ2-1; CDR3 protein: CASSPPFPRSEQFF
clone size: few; V gene: TRBV4-1; J gene: TRBJ1-4; CDR3 protein: CASSQERQTTNEKLFF
clone size: -; V gene: TRBV7-9; J gene: TRBJ2-1; CDR3 protein: CASSLGVNEQFF
clone size: -; V gene: TRBV28; J gene: TRBJ1-2; CDR3 protein: CASSRSYRDGYTF
clone size: -; V gene: TRBV15; J gene: TRBJ2-2; CDR3 protein: CATSSPMEGPGELFF
clone size: few; V gene: TRBV5-1; J gene: TRBJ2-1; CDR3 protein: CASRRPQGASSYNEQFF
clone size: -; V gene: TRBV7-9; J gene: TRBJ1-1; CDR3 protein: CSSSLGSLNTEAFF
clone size: once; V gene: TRBV6-1; J gene: TRBJ2-1; CDR3 protein: CASSDFRGPSYNEQFF
clone size: -; V gene: TRBV2; J gene: TRBJ1-1; CDR3 protein: CASTTDRANTEAFF
clone size: -; V gene: TRBV7-2; J gene: TRBJ2-7; CDR3 protein: CASSLGARVHEQYF
clone size: few; V gene: TRBV4-1; J gene: TRBJ1-5; CDR3 protein: CASSQVGEGGQPQHF
clone size: once; V gene: TRBV27; J gene: TRBJ2-1; CDR3 protein: CASSLSGREQFF
clone size: -; V gene: TRBV11-3; J gene: TRBJ2-7; CDR3 protein: CASSFGDTYRQYF
clone size: -; V gene: TRBV5-4; J gene: TRBJ2-1; CDR3 protein: CASSFDRGPYNEQFF
clone size: -; V gene: TRBV19; J gene: TRBJ2-7; CDR3 protein: CASSRTGEKYEQYF
clone size: -; V gene: TRBV7-2; J gene: TRBJ1-1; CDR3 protein: CASSQGGPGGTEAFF
clone size: -; V gene: TRBV9; J gene: TRBJ2-2; CDR3 protein: CASSEGGGANTGELFF
clone size: -; V gene: TRBV6-5; J gene: TRBJ1-2; CDR3 protein: CASRPTEILNYGYPF
clone size: -; V gene: TRBV28; J gene: TRBJ1-1; CDR3 protein: CASWQVNTEAFF
clone size: -; V gene: TRBV5-4; J gene: TRBJ1-1; CDR3 protein: CASSHTGGGYAFF
clone size: -; V gene: TRBV10-1; J gene: TRBJ2-1; CDR3 protein: CASRTTVMVAGGNEQFF
clone size: -; V gene: TRBV27; J gene: TRBJ1-2; CDR3 protein: CASLPDSARLNYGYTF